This is a list of T cell receptor beta chains from one sample in a study of vaccination and CD4 T cells after COVID-19. No antigens are known for them. Each CDR3 protein gets one entry after TCRdb re-called the PCR reads with MiXCR. Found here are fewer than 25,000 distinct CDR3 sequences, about 52% of them singletons; the top ten hold 6.1%. The specimen sequenced was CD4+ T cells from blood, cultured in vitro. These receptor sequences come from a human donor who had recovered from COVID-19. Both conserved end residues are part of each CDR3. D genes are given only for firm matches. Size is omitted from some rows. Given values are once, few, many or a class for expanded clones.

cdr3_nt	cdr3_aa	d_call	v_call	j_call	clone_size
TGTGCCAGTAGTGAGTCCAGGGACAGCCAGTACTTC	CASSESRDSQYF	TRBD1	TRBV19	TRBJ2-5	few
TGTGCCAGCAGCTTGTACAGGGCGAACACCGGGGAGCTGTTTTTT	CASSLYRANTGELFF	-	TRBV5-4	TRBJ2-2	few
TGCAGTGCTAGAGACCACGCCGGGGACAGTAAGTACGAGCAGTACTTC	CSARDHAGDSKYEQYF	TRBD1	TRBV20-1	TRBJ2-7	-
TGTGCCATCAGTGGAGACACCGTGAGCTCCTACGAGCAGTACTTC	CAISGDTVSSYEQYF	-	TRBV10-3	TRBJ2-7	-
TGTGCCAGCAGTTTGACAGGAATGATTGAAGCTTTCTTT	CASSLTGMIEAFF	-	TRBV27	TRBJ1-1	few
TGTGCCAGCAGCTTAGATGGGCGGTCAGATACGCAGTATTTT	CASSLDGRSDTQYF	-	TRBV11-3	TRBJ2-3	-
TGTGCCAGCAGTATAACGTGGGGGGCTAACTATGGCTACACCTTC	CASSITWGANYGYTF	-	TRBV27	TRBJ1-2	few
TGTGCCAGCAGCTTATATCGACAGCTGGAAGAGACCCAGTACTTC	CASSLYRQLEETQYF	-	TRBV7-9	TRBJ2-5	-
TGCGCCAGCAGCCGCCGGACTAGCGGAGAGGGGACCGGGGAGCTGTTTTTT	CASSRRTSGEGTGELFF	TRBD2	TRBV4-3	TRBJ2-2	few
TGTGCCAGCAGTTTTGCTGGGGACCTGGGACAAGAGACCCAGTACTTC	CASSFAGDLGQETQYF	-	TRBV28	TRBJ2-5	few
TGTGCCAGCAGCTTGGATCTTGGGTCGGTGAAGAACACTGAAGCTTTCTTT	CASSLDLGSVKNTEAFF	-	TRBV7-2	TRBJ1-1	-
TGCGCCAGCAGCTTGTGGGATACGCAGTATTTT	CASSLWDTQYF	-	TRBV5-1	TRBJ2-3	-
TGTGCCAGCAGCCCCGGGGGATTGAGGGGGAACATTCAGTACTTC	CASSPGGLRGNIQYF	-	TRBV5-4	TRBJ2-4	-
TGTGCCAGCAGCCACTCTGGACTCGCCTACGAGCAGTACTTC	CASSHSGLAYEQYF	-	TRBV28	TRBJ2-7	few
TGCAGTGCTGACCCTACAGGGTCGGCTAACTATGGCTACACCTTC	CSADPTGSANYGYTF	-	TRBV20-1	TRBJ1-2	few
TGTGCCAGCAGTTCCCCTGCAGGCGTCTATGGCTACACCTTC	CASSSPAGVYGYTF	-	TRBV28	TRBJ1-2	-
TGTGCCAGCAGTTCCGTGGACAGCCGGAGCTCCTACGAGCAGTACTTC	CASSSVDSRSSYEQYF	-	TRBV6-5	TRBJ2-7	-